This passage covers 16 T cell receptor beta chains from one sample sequenced in a study of blood T cell repertoires in COVID-19. Assay: immunoSEQ multiplex PCR; the TCRdb copy retains only in-frame clones and omits some. The sample records about 310,000 clones, roughly 91% being singletons. The sequenced sample was PBMCs or T cells enriched from blood (not recorded which). The source is a woman younger than 45 who had recovered from COVID-19.

The chain joins TRBV19 to TRBJ1-2; D remains unclear. Germline CDR1 and CDR2: LNHDA and SQIVND (reference sequence). The CDR3 consists of 13 residues. Trimming took off 3 bases at V and 1 base at J, with 6 bases between the two ends. The CDR3 here is CASSIGINYGYTF. CDR3 in DNA: TGTGCCAGTAGTATCGGGATTAACTATGGCTACACCTTC.

CDR3 loop: CASSVSGQVNTEAFF. CDR3 nucleotide sequence: TGCGCCAGCAGCGTATCAGGACAGGTTAACACTGAAGCTTTCTTT. The chain uses TRBV5-1 and TRBJ1-1; 7 bases fit TRBD1. The J segment lost 2 bases and the V segment lost 4 bases, leaving 8 bases of the junction unmatched. In germline, CDR1 is SGHRS, CDR2 YFSETQ. This CDR3 is built from 15 residues. The whole variable domain, remainder taken from reference TRBV5-1 and TRBJ1-1, is KAGVTQTPRYLIKTRGQQVTLSCSPISGHRSVSWYQQTPGQGLQFLFEYFSETQRNKGNFPGRFSGRQFSNSRSEMNVSTLELGDSALYLCASSVSGQVNTEAFFGQGTRLTVV.

This clone was picked up one time. The chain carries TRBV6-5 and TRBJ2-5; the match to TRBD1 covers 7 bases. Germline V lookup: CDR1 MNHEY, CDR2 SVGAGI. Germline trimming cut 6 bases from V and 1 base from J; bases unmatched to any gene: 5. The CDR3 extends over 14 amino acids. The CDR3 region is CASRNDRAQETQYF. In DNA, the CDR3 is TGTGCCAGCAGAAACGACAGGGCCCAAGAGACCCAGTACTTC.

The chain uses TRBV19 and TRBJ2-3, with 15 positions matching TRBD2. This CDR3 has 16 amino acids. Germline CDR1 LNHDA, CDR2 SQIVND (reference sequence). The V segment lost 6 bases and the J segment 6 bases; nucleotides outside the gene matches: 7. CDR3 sequence (DNA): TGTGCCAGTAGCCCTGGGACTAGCGGGAGGTTTGATACGCAGTATTTT. It codes for CASSPGTSGRFDTQYF.

This clone was seen only a few times. The chain employs TRBV19 and TRBJ2-3, with 11 bases lining up with TRBD2. V gave up 5 bases and J gave up 0 bases; unmatched junction bases: 4. The length of the CDR3 is 16 residues. Germline CDR1 is LNHDA and CDR2 is SQIVND (reference sequence). DNA for the CDR3: TGTGCCAGTAGTTTTTGGACTAGCGGGAGCACAGATACGCAGTATTTT. As protein: CASSFWTSGSTDTQYF.

This chain connects TRBV19 to TRBJ1-5; tentatively, D is TRBD1 (5 bases). V lost 3 bases, J lost 8 bases, and 14 bases lay in between. CDR3 length equals 14 residues. CDR1 is LNHDA and CDR2 is SQIVND in the germline V gene (reference sequence). This chain's CDR3 is CASSILSRVEPQHF. Here the CDR3 DNA reads TGTGCCAGTAGTATTTTATCCAGGGTTGAGCCCCAGCATTTT.

There are a few counts of this clone. The rearrangement links TRBV9 to TRBJ1-2; 8 bases fit TRBD1. J lost 0 bases, V lost 4 bases, and 5 bases had no gene match. The CDR3 is 15 residues long. Per the germline V gene, CDR1 is SGDLS and CDR2 is YYNGEE. CDR3: CASSPRGQANYGYTF. CDR3 DNA: TGTGCCAGCAGCCCGAGGGGACAGGCTAACTATGGCTACACCTTC.

The rearrangement uses TRBV5-1 and TRBJ2-7; TRBD2 matches 13 bases. Trimming took 4 bases from V and 2 from J; bases not matched to a gene: 3. CDR3 size: 15 residues. CDR1 SGHRS and CDR2 YFSETQ come from the germline V gene. This CDR3 reads CASSRGTSGTYEQYF. The CDR3 nucleotides are TGCGCCAGCAGCCGAGGGACTAGCGGGACCTACGAGCAGTACTTC. Variable domain in full (rest from reference TRBV5-1 and TRBJ2-7): KAGVTQTPRYLIKTRGQQVTLSCSPISGHRSVSWYQQTPGQGLQFLFEYFSETQRNKGNFPGRFSGRQFSNSRSEMNVSTLELGDSALYLCASSRGTSGTYEQYFGPGTRLTVT.

This clone was seen a few times. The J gene is TRBJ1-1, the V gene TRBV27; D is ambiguous. Looked up from germline, CDR1 is MNHEY and CDR2 is SMNVEV (reference sequence). V was clipped by 1 base and J by 1 base, with 4 bases between them. This CDR3 comprises 13 residues. CDR3 region: CASSLFRNTEAFF. The CDR3 DNA reads TGTGCCAGCAGTTTATTCCGGAACACTGAAGCTTTCTTT.

The chain carries TRBV5-4 and TRBJ1-4; D might be TRBD1 (6 bases). The CDR3 totals 15 residues. V lost 2 bases and J lost 6, with 14 bases in between. CDR1 SGHNT and CDR2 YYREEE come from the germline V gene (reference sequence). CDR3 DNA: TGTGCCAGCAGCTTATTTGGGGGCGGGCATGAAAAACTGTTTTTT. This translates into CASSLFGGGHEKLFF.

V is TRBV29-1 and J is TRBJ2-7; tentatively, D is TRBD1 (6 bases). This CDR3 is built from 12 residues. The germline V and J ends were trimmed by 7 bases and 3 bases, with 13 bases remaining between them. Germline loops: CDR1 SQVTM, CDR2 ANQGSEA. Here the CDR3 DNA reads TGCAGCGCGATGGACAGAGTCTACGAGCAGTACTTC. It is translated as CSAMDRVYEQYF.

There are a few counts of this clone. This chain connects TRBV29-1 to TRBJ2-5; 9 nucleotides agree with TRBD1. The V and J ends lost 4 bases and 5 bases, in that order; junction bases with no gene match: 8. CDR1 is SQVTM and CDR2 is ANQGSEA in the germline V gene. CDR3 length: 14 residues. DNA for the CDR3: TGCAGCGTTGCCGGGACAGGGATATTTGAGACCCAGTACTTC. Translated, it gives CSVAGTGIFETQYF. Full variable domain (outside the CDR3, taken from reference TRBV29-1 and TRBJ2-5): SAVISQKPSRDICQRGTSLTIQCQVDSQVTMMFWYRQQPGQSLTLIATANQGSEATYESGFVIDKFPISRPNLTFSTLTVSNMSPEDSSIYLCSVAGTGIFETQYFGPGTRLLVL.

The CDR3 reads CASSLERGAREQYF. The CDR3 coding sequence is TGTGCCAGCAGCTTAGAACGGGGGGCGCGCGAGCAGTACTTC. The chain uses TRBV7-2 and TRBJ2-7; weak D call: TRBD2 (7 bases). The V end lost 1 base, the J end lost 6 bases, and 13 bases lay between the germline ends. Germline V gene lookup returns CDR1 SGHTA and CDR2 FQGNSA. This CDR3 comprises 14 residues.

V and J are TRBV27 and TRBJ2-1, with TRBD2 matching 7 bases. This CDR3 is 16 amino acids long. Per germline, CDR1 MNHEY and CDR2 SMNVEV (reference sequence). J lost 7 bases, V lost 7 bases, and 16 bases had no gene match. The CDR3 loop is CASTQLAGVIGNEQFF. The CDR3 DNA reads TGTGCCAGCACACAATTGGCGGGAGTAATCGGGAATGAGCAGTTCTTC.

This chain joins TRBV10-3 and TRBJ2-5; D unclear. CDR1 and CDR2 (germline): ENHRY, SYGVKD. Between the trimmed V and J ends, which lost 6 bases and 5 bases, there was a span of 7 bases. This CDR3 region has 11 residues. In DNA, the CDR3 is TGTGCCATCAGCTCGTTGGAGACCCAGTACTTC. Translated: CAISSLETQYF.

The chain carries TRBV5-4 and TRBJ2-3, with D perhaps matching TRBD2 (6 bases). V lost 1 base to trimming and J lost 0 bases, with 12 bases between them. Germline V gives CDR1 SGHNT, CDR2 YYREEE (reference sequence). The CDR3 runs 16 residues. The CDR3 DNA is TGTGCCAGCAGCTTGCAACTAGCAGCTAGCACAGATACGCAGTATTTT. It codes for CASSLQLAASTDTQYF.